This entry lists 20 T cell receptor beta chains sequenced from one sample in a study of shared clonotypes between healthy human individuals. TCRdb keeps only in-frame clones here, not all; method: immunoSEQ multiplex PCR. Of approximately 1.1 million clones detected, about four fifths appear once; the ten largest clones hold roughly 0.56%. Sample: memory CD4+ T cells from PBMCs. Indicated subset: CD45RA-negative fraction. The receptors come from a man aged 18 to 29 in good health. Some clones in this sample may be carry-over from other donors' samples.

This clone was observed many times. This chain connects TRBV2 to TRBJ1-2; D call uncertain. From germline, CDR1 is SNHLY and CDR2 FYNNEI. V dropped 6 bases and J dropped 0 bases, with 14 bases sitting between them. This CDR3 has 15 amino acids. The CDR3 reads CASRRDRPTNYGYTF. Here the CDR3 DNA reads TGTGCCAGCAGGAGGGATAGACCTACTAACTATGGCTACACCTTC.

The genes are TRBV4-2 and TRBJ1-2; the D is unclear. V was cut by 0 bases and J by 8 bases, with 7 bases left in between. From germline, CDR1 is LGHNA and CDR2 YNFKEQ. CDR3 length: 12 amino acids. Here the CDR3 reads CASSQERTGYTF. DNA of the CDR3: TGTGCCAGCAGCCAAGAGAGAACAGGCTACACCTTC.

The chain joins TRBV28 to TRBJ1-1; D is uncertain. The CDR3 covers 14 residues. Germline assignment: CDR1 MDHEN and CDR2 SYDVKM. The ends were cut back, 8 bases at V and 1 base at J, with 14 bases in the middle. CDR3 protein: CASGSVERNTEAFF. In DNA form, the CDR3 reads TGTGCCAGCGGATCCGTAGAACGGAACACTGAAGCTTTCTTT.

This clone has only one observation. DNA of the CDR3: TGTGCCAGCAGGCTGGGACAATTCTCTGGAAACACCATATATTTT. It is translated as CASRLGQFSGNTIYF. The rearrangement uses TRBV2 and TRBJ1-3, with TRBD1 as a possible D gene (6 bases). Germline CDR1 and CDR2: SNHLY and FYNNEI. V lost 6 bases and J lost 0, with 12 bases in between. This CDR3 is 15 amino acids long. Complete variable domain (other parts from reference TRBV2 and TRBJ1-3): EPEVTQTPSHQVTQMGQEVILRCVPISNHLYFYWYRQILGQKVEFLVSFYNNEISEKSEIFDDQFSVERPDGSNFTLKIRSTKLEDSAMYFCASRLGQFSGNTIYFGEGSWLTVV.

V usage is TRBV28 and J usage is TRBJ2-2; TRBD1 aligns across 8 bases. The CDR3 spans 16 residues. The germline V gene has CDR1 MDHEN and CDR2 SYDVKM. V dropped 3 bases and J dropped 4; count of bases not matched to a gene: 7. The CDR3 nucleotides read TGTGCCAGCAGTTTGGCGGACAGGGTAGTCACCGGGGAGCTGTTTTTT. This encodes CASSLADRVVTGELFF.

The chain carries TRBV6-5 and TRBJ1-2; TRBD1 matches at 8 bases. CDR3 length equals 13 residues. V was clipped by 4 bases and J by 9 bases; unmatched bases: 7. CDR1 MNHEY and CDR2 SVGAGI come from the germline V gene. As DNA, the CDR3 is TGTGCCAGCAGTTGGACACAGGGGGAGCGCTACACCTTC. This codes for CASSWTQGERYTF.

This clone showed up just a few times. The V gene is TRBV2, the J gene TRBJ2-7, with 10 nucleotides matching TRBD1. The V and J ends lost 3 bases and 5 bases, in that order; junction bases with no gene match: 10. Germline V lookup: CDR1 SNHLY, CDR2 FYNNEI. The CDR3 sequence is 16 residues long. The CDR3 protein is CASSDLTGGKVDEQYF. In nucleotides, the CDR3 is TGTGCCAGCAGTGACCTGACAGGGGGCAAGGTTGACGAGCAGTACTTC.

This CDR3 is CASRAPGQGTYEQYF. The DNA for the CDR3 is TGCGCCAGCAGAGCCCCGGGACAGGGAACCTACGAGCAGTACTTC. The rearrangement joins TRBV5-1 to TRBJ2-7; TRBD1 agrees at 9 bases. The CDR3 loop spans 15 amino acids. The germline V gene has CDR1 SGHRS and CDR2 YFSETQ. V shed 5 bases, J shed 2 bases, and the junction held 8 bases outside the gene matches.

V and J are TRBV5-4 and TRBJ1-3; TRBD1 matches 7 bases. The CDR3 extends over 15 amino acids. CDR1 is SGHNT, CDR2 YYREEE, per germline (reference sequence). V shed 4 bases and J 4 bases; nucleotides not matched to a gene: 8. CDR3 nucleotides: TGTGCCAGCAGCGTAGGGGGCGCGGAAGGAAACACCATATATTTT. It encodes CASSVGGAEGNTIYF.

The chain links TRBV5-1 to TRBJ2-7; 11 nucleotides line up with TRBD1. This CDR3 spans 14 amino acids. Unmatched junction bases numbered 3, after V lost 3 bases and J lost 4 bases. Germline loops: CDR1 SGHRS, CDR2 YFSETQ. CDR3 region: CASSYGTGGYEQYF. CDR3 DNA sequence: TGCGCCAGCAGCTACGGGACAGGGGGGTACGAGCAGTACTTC.

The chain links TRBV27 to TRBJ2-2; maybe TRBD1 (6 bases). V was trimmed by 3 bases and J by 3 bases, leaving 8 bases between them. This CDR3 has 14 residues. Germline-derived CDR1 and CDR2 are MNHEY and SMNVEV (reference sequence). This chain's CDR3 is CASSLTGHTGELFF. For the CDR3, the DNA is TGTGCCAGCAGTTTGACAGGTCACACCGGGGAGCTGTTTTTT.

This chain links TRBV11-2 with TRBJ2-7; possibly TRBD2 for D (6 bases). There are 14 residues in the CDR3. Trimming cost V 5 bases and J 4 bases, with 15 bases left between them. The germline gives CDR1 SGHAT, CDR2 FQNNGV. DNA of the CDR3: TGTGCCAGCAGCCAAAGACTAGTATCGTACGAGCAGTACTTC. Translation: CASSQRLVSYEQYF.

This clone was observed once. The J gene is TRBJ1-3, the V gene TRBV29-1, with 10 bases matching TRBD1. The CDR3 contains 14 residues. CDR1 is SQVTM, CDR2 ANQGSEA, per germline. V lost 6 bases, J lost 4 bases, and 6 bases stayed unmatched. The CDR3 DNA reads as TGCAGCGTCCGACAGGGGGCGTACGGAAACACCATATATTTT. Encoded protein: CSVRQGAYGNTIYF.

This clone was counted only a few times. The chain uses TRBV7-9 and TRBJ1-2; D gene ambiguous. The V gene's germline CDR1 is SEHNR and CDR2 FQNEAQ (reference sequence). Between the trimmed V and J ends, which lost 5 bases and 5 bases, there was a span of 12 bases. CDR3 length equals 13 residues. CDR3 in amino acids: CASSPLGWYGYTF. CDR3 in DNA: TGTGCCAGCAGCCCGCTGGGGTGGTATGGCTACACCTTC.

Here the CDR3 reads CSVDGTSGKRYNEQFF. The CDR3 coding sequence is TGCAGCGTTGACGGGACTAGCGGGAAGCGATACAATGAGCAGTTCTTC. V usage is TRBV29-1 and J usage is TRBJ2-1; TRBD2 agrees at 13 bases. CDR1 and CDR2 from the germline V gene are SQVTM and ANQGSEA. This CDR3 is built from 16 residues. V gave up 3 bases and J gave up 4 bases; unmatched junction bases: 6.

Worth noting for this clone: A read error may be the cause here, since a much bigger clone is one base away. The chain recombines TRBV11-3 with TRBJ1-1; D is perhaps TRBD1 (5 bases). Germline CDR1 SGHNT, CDR2 YENEEA. The CDR3 is 13 amino acids. With 5 bases removed from V and 1 base from J, the gap between germline ends came to 8 bases. CDR3 coding DNA: TGTGCCAGCAGCCGACAGAGGAACACTGAAGCTTTCTTT. Encoded protein: CASSRQRNTEAFF.

The sample holds a few counts of this clone. V and J are TRBV4-1 and TRBJ1-1; D gene uncertain. The CDR3 length is 14 residues. Germline CDR1 and CDR2: MGHRA and YSYEKL. V was pared by 0 bases and J by 3 bases, with 8 bases between. The CDR3 bases are TGCGCCAGCAGCCAAGACCAGGCGGACACTGAAGCTTTCTTT. Translated: CASSQDQADTEAFF.

This chain joins TRBV5-8 and TRBJ1-4; TRBD1 matches at 7 bases. Per germline, CDR1 SGHTS and CDR2 YDEGEE. With 6 bases clipped from V and 7 bases from J, the junction kept 12 bases outside the gene matches. The CDR3 is 15 amino acids. CDR3 bases: TGTGCCAGCAACCCTCTGGGGACAGAGTTTGAAAAACTGTTTTTT. It is translated as CASNPLGTEFEKLFF.

The chain links TRBV11-3 to TRBJ2-1, with D perhaps assigned TRBD1 or TRBD2 (5 bases each). CDR1 is SGHNT and CDR2 is YENEEA in the germline V gene. The CDR3 has 16 amino acids. Trimming shortened V by 1 base and J by 3 bases, and 13 bases separated the two germline ends. The DNA of the CDR3 is TGTGCCAGCAGCTTAGTTTGGAGCGGACACTACAATGAGCAGTTCTTC. Its protein product is CASSLVWSGHYNEQFF.

The V gene is TRBV10-2, the J gene TRBJ2-7; TRBD2 matches at 12 bases. Germline V gene data show CDR1 as WSHSY and CDR2 as SAAADI. J lost 7 bases, V lost 4 bases, and 17 bases had no gene match. The CDR3 spans 18 residues. CDR3 bases: TGCGCCAGCAGTGGGAAGGGGATGGTACTAGCGGGAGGTCAAGAGCAGTACTTC. It yields the protein CASSGKGMVLAGGQEQYF.